This T cell receptor (beta chain) is from a study of blood T cell repertoires in COVID-19. Whole-study context: PBMCs, B-cell-depleted T cells, or T cells were the source of the cDNA or gDNA that made up the material.

Original analysis: By means of reference gene primer amplification, nucleated cell counts were estimated. Some clones are missing from TCRdb's copy, which holds only in-frame ones; the method was immunoSEQ multiplex PCR. V and J calls and clone size follow that table, whereas D and trimming were derived from the DNA. The table records roughly 72,000 clones, 82% of them present only once. The CDR3 loop spans 15 amino acids. The V end was cut by 0 bases, the J end by 1 base, with 10 bases between. The germline CDR1 and CDR2 sequences are SGHRS and YFSETQ. The clonotype was recovered from an elderly woman with acute or convalescent COVID-19. The source material was peripheral blood. The rearrangement links TRBV5-1 to TRBJ1-1; D may be TRBD1 (5 bases). CDR3 in amino acids: CASSLVAGPNTEAFF. The CDR3 nucleotides are TGCGCCAGCAGCTTGGTAGCAGGGCCGAACACTGAAGCTTTCTTT.